The sample holds a few counts of the clone carrying this T cell receptor beta chain. The sample is drawn from a study of blood T cells in healthy people across ages. The authors ran a second PCR of roughly 6 to 11 cycles using a sample-barcoded 5' primer and a J-beta primer mix. TCRdb passed the 5' RACE reads through MiXCR, listing each CDR3 protein once. The table records 1.5 million to 2 million distinct CDR3 sequences, around 36% of them present only once. The CDR3 has 15 residues. The V gene lost 10 bases and the J gene lost 0 bases, with 15 bases spanning the gap. The V gene's germline CDR1 is ENHRY and CDR2 SYGVKD. Isolated per sample were at least 7 million PBMCs.

Sequenced sample: blood. The receptor's source is a woman aged 25 to 39 in good health. The chain recombines TRBV10-3 with TRBJ1-4; D unresolved. This CDR3 is CATQGRSATNEKLFF. The CDR3 region has the DNA TGTGCCACCCAAGGACGTTCTGCAACTAATGAAAAACTGTTTTTT.